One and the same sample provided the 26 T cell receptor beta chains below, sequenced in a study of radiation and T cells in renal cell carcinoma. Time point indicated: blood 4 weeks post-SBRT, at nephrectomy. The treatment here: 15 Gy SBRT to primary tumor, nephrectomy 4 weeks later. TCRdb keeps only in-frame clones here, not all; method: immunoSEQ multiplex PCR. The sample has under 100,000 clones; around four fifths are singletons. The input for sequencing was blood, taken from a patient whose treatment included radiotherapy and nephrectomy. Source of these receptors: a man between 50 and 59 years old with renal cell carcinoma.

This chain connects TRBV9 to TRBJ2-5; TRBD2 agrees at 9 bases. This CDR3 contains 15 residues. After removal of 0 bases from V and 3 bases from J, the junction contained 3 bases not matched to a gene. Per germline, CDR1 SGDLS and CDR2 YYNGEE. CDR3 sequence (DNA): TGTGCCAGCAGCGTAGATGGCGGGAGGGAAGAGACCCAGTACTTC. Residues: CASSVDGGREETQYF.

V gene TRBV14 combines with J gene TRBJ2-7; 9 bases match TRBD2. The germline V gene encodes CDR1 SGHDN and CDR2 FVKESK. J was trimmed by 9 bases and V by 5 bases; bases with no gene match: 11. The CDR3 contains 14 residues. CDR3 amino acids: CASSEAGGALGQYF. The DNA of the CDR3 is TGTGCCAGCAGCGAAGCGGGAGGTGCTCTCGGGCAGTACTTC.

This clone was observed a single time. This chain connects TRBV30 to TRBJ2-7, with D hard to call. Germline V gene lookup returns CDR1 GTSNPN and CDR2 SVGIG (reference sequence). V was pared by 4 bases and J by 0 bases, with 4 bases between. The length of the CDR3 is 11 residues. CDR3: CAWTFSYEQYF. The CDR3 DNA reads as TGTGCCTGGACGTTCTCCTACGAGCAGTACTTC.

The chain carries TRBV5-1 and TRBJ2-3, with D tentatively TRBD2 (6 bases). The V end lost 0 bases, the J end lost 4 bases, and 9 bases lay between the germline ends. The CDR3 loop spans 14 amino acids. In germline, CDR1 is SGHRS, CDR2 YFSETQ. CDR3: CASSLDGGADTQYF. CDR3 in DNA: TGCGCCAGCAGCTTGGATGGCGGGGCAGATACGCAGTATTTT.

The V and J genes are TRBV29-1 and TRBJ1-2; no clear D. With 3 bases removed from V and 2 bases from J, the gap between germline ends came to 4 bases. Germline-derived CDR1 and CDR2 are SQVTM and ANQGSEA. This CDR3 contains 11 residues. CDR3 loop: CSVEENYGYTF. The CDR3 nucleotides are TGCAGCGTTGAGGAGAACTATGGCTACACCTTC.

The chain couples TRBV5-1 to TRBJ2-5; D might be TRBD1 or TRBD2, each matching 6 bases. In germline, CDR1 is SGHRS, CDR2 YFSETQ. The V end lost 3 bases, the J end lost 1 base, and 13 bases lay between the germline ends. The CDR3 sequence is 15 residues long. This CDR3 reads CASSWDGGPQETQYF. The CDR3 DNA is TGCGCCAGCAGCTGGGACGGGGGCCCCCAAGAGACCCAGTACTTC.

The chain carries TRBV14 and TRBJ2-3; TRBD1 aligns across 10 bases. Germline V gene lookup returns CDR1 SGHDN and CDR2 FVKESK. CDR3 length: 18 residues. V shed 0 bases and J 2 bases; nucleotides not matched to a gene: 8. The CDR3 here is CASSQEGPGQGFTDTQYF. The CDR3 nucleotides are TGTGCCAGCAGCCAAGAGGGACCGGGACAGGGGTTCACAGATACGCAGTATTTT.

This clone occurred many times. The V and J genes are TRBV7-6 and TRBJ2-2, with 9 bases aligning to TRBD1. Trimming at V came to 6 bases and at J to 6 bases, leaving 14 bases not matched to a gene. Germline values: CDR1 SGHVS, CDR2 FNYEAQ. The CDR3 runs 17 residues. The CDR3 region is CASSLHHGTGNPGELFF. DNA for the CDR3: TGTGCCAGCAGTCTCCATCATGGGACAGGGAATCCCGGGGAGCTGTTTTTT.

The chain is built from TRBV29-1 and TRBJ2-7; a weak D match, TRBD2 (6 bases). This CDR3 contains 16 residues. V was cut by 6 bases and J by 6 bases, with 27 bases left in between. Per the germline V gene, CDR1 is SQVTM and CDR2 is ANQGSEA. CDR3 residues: CSVSRDRGTATSEQYF. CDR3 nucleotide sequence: TGCAGCGTCTCCCGGGACCGCGGGACTGCCACTAGCGAGCAGTACTTC.

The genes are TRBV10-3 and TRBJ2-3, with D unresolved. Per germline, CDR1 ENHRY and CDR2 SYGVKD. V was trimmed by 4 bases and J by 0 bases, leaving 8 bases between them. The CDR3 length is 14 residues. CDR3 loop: CAISVGSSTDTQYF. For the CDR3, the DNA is TGTGCCATCAGTGTAGGATCGAGCACAGATACGCAGTATTTT.

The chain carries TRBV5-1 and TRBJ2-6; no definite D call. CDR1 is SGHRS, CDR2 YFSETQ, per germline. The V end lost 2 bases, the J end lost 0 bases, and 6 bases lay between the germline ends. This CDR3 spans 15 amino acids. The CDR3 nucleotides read TGCGCCAGCAGCTTTAGACCCTCTGGGGCCAACGTCCTGACTTTC. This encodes CASSFRPSGANVLTF.

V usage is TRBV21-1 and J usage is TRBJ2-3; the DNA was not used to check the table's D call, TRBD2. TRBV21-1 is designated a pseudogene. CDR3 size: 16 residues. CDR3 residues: CASSRELRRRTDTQYF. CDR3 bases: TGTGCCAGCAGCAGAGAGCTAAGGAGGAGAACAGATACGCAGTATTTT.

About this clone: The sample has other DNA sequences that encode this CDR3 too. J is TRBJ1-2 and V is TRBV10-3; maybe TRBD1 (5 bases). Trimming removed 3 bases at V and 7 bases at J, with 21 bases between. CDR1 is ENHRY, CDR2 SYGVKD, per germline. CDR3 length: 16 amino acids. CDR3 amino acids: CAISDPMRTTQSGYTF. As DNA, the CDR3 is TGTGCCATCAGTGATCCAATGCGGACAACTCAATCTGGCTACACCTTC.

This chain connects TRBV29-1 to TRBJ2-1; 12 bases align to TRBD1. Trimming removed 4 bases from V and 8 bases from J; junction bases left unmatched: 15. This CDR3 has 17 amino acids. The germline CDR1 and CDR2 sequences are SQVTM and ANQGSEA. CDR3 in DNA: TGCAGCGTTGTGGCCGGGACAGGGGGCATATCTGACGATGAGCAGTTCTTC. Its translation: CSVVAGTGGISDDEQFF.

The CDR3 DNA is TGTGCCAGCAGTGAACTGGTGCCCGCTGGCTACACCTTC. Translated, it gives CASSELVPAGYTF. The gene calls are TRBV2 and TRBJ1-2; no reliable D call. The CDR3 is 13 amino acids. The V and J ends lost 2 bases and 7 bases respectively, with 11 bases between them. Germline V gene sequence: CDR1 SNHLY, CDR2 FYNNEI.

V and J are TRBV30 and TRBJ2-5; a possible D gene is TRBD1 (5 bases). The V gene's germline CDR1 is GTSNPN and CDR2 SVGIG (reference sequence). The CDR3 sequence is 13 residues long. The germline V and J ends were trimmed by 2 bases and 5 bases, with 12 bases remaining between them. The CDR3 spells CAWSRGRRETQYF. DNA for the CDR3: TGTGCCTGGAGTAGGGGCCGGCGGGAGACCCAGTACTTC. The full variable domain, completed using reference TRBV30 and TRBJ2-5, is SQTIHQWPATLVQPVGSPLSLECTVEGTSNPNLYWYRQAAGRGLQLLFYSVGIGQISSEVPQNLSASRPQDRQFILSSKKLLLSDSGFYLCAWSRGRRETQYFGPGTRLLVL.

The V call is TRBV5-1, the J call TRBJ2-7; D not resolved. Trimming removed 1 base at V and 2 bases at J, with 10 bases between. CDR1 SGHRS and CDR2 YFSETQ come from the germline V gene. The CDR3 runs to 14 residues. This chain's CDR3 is CASSLLVGAYEQYF. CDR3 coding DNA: TGCGCCAGCAGCTTGTTGGTCGGAGCCTACGAGCAGTACTTC.

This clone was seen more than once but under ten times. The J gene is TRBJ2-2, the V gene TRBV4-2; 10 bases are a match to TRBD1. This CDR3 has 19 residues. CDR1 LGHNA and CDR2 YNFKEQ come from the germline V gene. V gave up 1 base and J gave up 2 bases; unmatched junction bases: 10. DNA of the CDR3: TGTGCCAGCAGCCAAGGGACAGGGGGGGCTAGGGGTAACACCGGGGAGCTGTTTTTT. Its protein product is CASSQGTGGARGNTGELFF.

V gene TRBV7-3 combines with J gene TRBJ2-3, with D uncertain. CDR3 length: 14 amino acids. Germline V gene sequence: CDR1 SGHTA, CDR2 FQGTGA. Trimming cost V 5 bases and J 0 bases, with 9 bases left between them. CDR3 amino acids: CASSPGRSTDTQYF. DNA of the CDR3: TGTGCCAGCAGCCCCGGACGTAGCACAGATACGCAGTATTTT.

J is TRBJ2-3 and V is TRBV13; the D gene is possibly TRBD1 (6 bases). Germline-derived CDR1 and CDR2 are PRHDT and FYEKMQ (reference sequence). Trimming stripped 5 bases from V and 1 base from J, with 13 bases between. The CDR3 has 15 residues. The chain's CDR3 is CASSDSRTGTDTQYF. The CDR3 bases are TGTGCCAGCAGCGACTCCAGGACAGGCACAGATACGCAGTATTTT.

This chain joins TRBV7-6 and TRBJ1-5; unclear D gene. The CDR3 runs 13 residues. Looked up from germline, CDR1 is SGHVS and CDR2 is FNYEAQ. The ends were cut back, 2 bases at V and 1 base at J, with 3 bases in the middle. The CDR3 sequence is CASSLNSNQPQHF. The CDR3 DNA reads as TGTGCCAGCAGCTTAAACAGCAATCAGCCCCAGCATTTT.

This chain's CDR3 is CASSIGSSNTEAFF. CDR3 in DNA: TGTGCCAGTAGTATCGGCAGTTCCAACACTGAAGCTTTCTTT. The V call is TRBV19, the J call TRBJ1-1; D uncertain. Trimming pared 3 bases from V and 2 bases from J, leaving 10 bases between. Germline CDR1 LNHDA, CDR2 SQIVND (reference sequence). The length of the CDR3 is 14 residues.

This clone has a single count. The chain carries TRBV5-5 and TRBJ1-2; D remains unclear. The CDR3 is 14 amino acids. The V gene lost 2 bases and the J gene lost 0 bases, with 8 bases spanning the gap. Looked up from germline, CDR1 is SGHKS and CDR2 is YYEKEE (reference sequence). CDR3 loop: CASSLDVPNYGYTF. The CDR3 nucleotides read TGTGCCAGCAGCTTAGACGTACCTAACTATGGCTACACCTTC.

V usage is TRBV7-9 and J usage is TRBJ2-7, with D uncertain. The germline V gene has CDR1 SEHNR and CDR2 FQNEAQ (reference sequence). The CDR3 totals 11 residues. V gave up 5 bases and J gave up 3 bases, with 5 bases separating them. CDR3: CASSRSYEQYF. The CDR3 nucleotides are TGTGCCAGCAGCCGGAGCTACGAGCAGTACTTC.

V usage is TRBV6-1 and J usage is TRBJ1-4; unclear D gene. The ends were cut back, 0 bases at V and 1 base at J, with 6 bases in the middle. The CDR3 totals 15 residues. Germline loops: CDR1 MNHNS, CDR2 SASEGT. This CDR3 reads CASSEARLTNEKLFF. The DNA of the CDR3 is TGTGCCAGCAGTGAAGCCCGCCTAACTAATGAAAAACTGTTTTTT.

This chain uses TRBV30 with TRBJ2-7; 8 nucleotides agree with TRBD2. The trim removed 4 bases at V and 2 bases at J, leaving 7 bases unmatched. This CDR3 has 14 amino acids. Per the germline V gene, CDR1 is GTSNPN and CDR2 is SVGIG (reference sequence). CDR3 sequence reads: CAWTPLAVPYEQYF. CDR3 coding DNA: TGTGCCTGGACTCCACTAGCGGTTCCCTACGAGCAGTACTTC.